This TCR beta chain was found in a study of Tregs in tolerant kidney transplant recipients (dated by TCRdb to between 2018 and 2021). Concerning the study at large: The study used TCRbeta sequencing to identify donor-specific regulatory T cells before combined kidney and bone marrow transplantation, then tracked those cells after transplant.

The full study reports these points: PCR primers changed over time for some patients, so nucleotide-level comparison across those patients' samples was not possible. Expanding Tregs with activated donor B cells appeared to identify the most biologically relevant and donor-specific TCRbeta repertoire. Biological reproducibility was not directly addressed, though technical replication error appeared minimal. The study was limited by small patient numbers, and the findings need validation in larger populations and under other immunosuppression protocols. In tolerant patients, the expansion of donor-specific Tregs was greater than global Treg expansion, suggesting that the expansion was antigen-driven rather than nonspecific.

Genomic DNA was extracted from sorted cells with the QIAGEN DNeasy Blood and Tissue Kit for TCRbeta CDR3 sequencing. High-throughput TCRbeta CDR3 sequencing, including PCR amplification with bias correction and internal controls, was performed commercially through immunoSEQ. On the study's bioinformatics: Unique productive TCRbeta sequences were defined by CDR3 nucleotide sequence when primers matched and otherwise by CDR3 amino acid sequence together with Vbeta and Jbeta genes. To correct sorting error, sequences shared between sorted populations at a frequency ratio of 2:1 or less were removed; the rest were assigned to the higher population. A sequence counted as donor-reactive if, in CFSE-low cells, the sequence had a frequency of at least 0.01% and was expanded at least 5-fold compared with unstimulated cells. Jensen-Shannon divergence, calculated on the top 100 TCRbeta sequences ranked by frequency, was used to quantify repertoire divergence. For samples with multiple sequencing runs, sorting error was corrected in each run separately before the runs were combined. The source is immuneACCESS, and TCRdb retained only in-frame sequences with V and J called. Part of the clones is not carried over; for the studies checked, unresolved V genes explain less than half of this, and the remainder is unexplained. Clone size and V and J calls were adopted from that table, with D and trimming inferred from the DNA. For this sample the table gives 90,000 or so clones, of which 90% to 95% were detected only once. The ten largest clones take up approximately 1.5% of the sample.

The transplants used related donors with nonmyeloablative bone marrow transplantation, and mixed chimerism in the human trials was transient. Unstimulated Tregs (CD4+CD25+CD127-), CD4+ non-Tregs (CD4+CD25-), CD4 and CD8 cells were FACS-sorted from thawed PBMCs. Patients were several combined kidney and bone marrow transplant recipients from the ITN036ST trial, and only these trial subjects had samples available. Healthy control blood was processed by Ficoll density gradient to PBMCs and cryopreserved; patient PBMCs were collected before and after transplant. Turning to this clone: The target of this receptor is not known. No much larger clone exists at a distance of one base, and base qualities are not known.

The CDR3 measures 14 amino acids from cysteine to phenylalanine. The retained sequence is limited to the CDR3, 42 bases, with the frame set at the first base. CDR1 and CDR2, looked up from the germline V gene (reference sequence), are LNHDA and SQIVND. V gives up 10 bases and J gives up 5 bases, and the segment between their germline ends measures 20 bases. The sequenced sample was CD4+ T cells from blood (PBMCs), obtained 12 months after the transplant. Rearrangement joined TRBV19 to TRBJ2-5; there is no confident call for the D gene. This TCR derives from a human patient who received a combined kidney and bone marrow transplant. Some T cells seen after a transplant may have their origin in the graft donor. Here is the DNA: TGTGCCATACGCTCTTCCACAATCTGTGAGACCCAGTACTTC. Protein translation: CAIRSSTICETQYF.